This T cell receptor (beta chain) was captured in a study of blood T cells in healthy people across ages. The CDR3 has 15 amino acids. CDR1 is MNHEY, CDR2 SVGAGI, per germline. Combining a sample-barcoded 5' primer with a J-beta primer mix, a second PCR ran for about 7 to 12 cycles. All samples yielded 2.5 million or more CDR3-containing paired-end reads. Using its own MiXCR run on the 5' RACE reads, TCRdb lists one record per CDR3 protein. The table shows some 1.5 million distinct CDR3 sequences, with roughly 28% occurring only once. At least 7 million PBMCs were isolated per sample. As regards this clonotype: The junction shows a germline mismatch at one end, possibly a read error.

This chain links TRBV6-5 with TRBJ1-2, with D uncertain. Sequencing was carried out using blood. This TCR came from a woman in her twenties or thirties in good health. In nucleotides, the CDR3 is TGTGCCAGCAAAACGGATAGTACACTTTACTATGGCCACACCTTC. It specifies CASKTDSTLYYGHTF.